This paragraph reports one T cell receptor (beta chain). Its antigen is unidentified. This may be a read error, as it is one base from a much larger clone. No conserved phenylalanine or tryptophan is present at the end of the CDR3, so a read error is the likely explanation. This entry comes from a study of response to subunit inactivated influenza vaccine. Study-wide findings and caveats: Each seasonal influenza vaccination recruits few new T cells, the authors suggested.

CDR3 length: 15 residues. Looked up from germline, CDR1 is LGHNA and CDR2 is YSLEER. V lost 0 bases to trimming and J lost 7 bases; unmatched junction nucleotides: 7. TCRdb processed the RT-PCR reads anew with MiXCR; each CDR3 protein has one entry. The sample carries about 700,000 distinct CDR3 sequences, approximately 14% recorded once. The sequencing here drew on PBMCs from blood, taken 14 days before vaccination. The clonotype originates from a man over 45 who received an inactivated influenza vaccine. This chain uses TRBV4-3 with TRBJ2-7; 9 bases align to TRBD2. CDR3 amino acids: CASSQEPSGTGEQYS. Here the CDR3 DNA reads TGCGCCAGCAGCCAAGAACCTAGCGGGACGGGGGAGCAGTACTCC.